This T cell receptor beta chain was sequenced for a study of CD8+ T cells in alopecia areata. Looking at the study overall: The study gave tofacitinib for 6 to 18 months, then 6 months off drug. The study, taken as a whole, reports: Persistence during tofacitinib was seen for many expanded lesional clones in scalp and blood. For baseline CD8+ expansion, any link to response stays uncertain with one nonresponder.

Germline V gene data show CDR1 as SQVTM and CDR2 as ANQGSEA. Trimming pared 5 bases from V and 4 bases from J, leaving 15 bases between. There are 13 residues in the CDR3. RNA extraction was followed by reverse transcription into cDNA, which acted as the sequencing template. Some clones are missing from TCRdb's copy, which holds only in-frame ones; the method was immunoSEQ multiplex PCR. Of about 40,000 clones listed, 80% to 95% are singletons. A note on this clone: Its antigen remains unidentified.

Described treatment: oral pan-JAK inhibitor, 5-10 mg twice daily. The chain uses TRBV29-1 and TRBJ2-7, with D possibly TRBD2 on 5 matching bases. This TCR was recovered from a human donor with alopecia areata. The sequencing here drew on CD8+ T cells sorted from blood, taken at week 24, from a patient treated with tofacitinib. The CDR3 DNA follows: TGCAGCGTTCCTTCAACAAGGAGGTACGAGCAGTACTTC. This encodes CSVPSTRRYEQYF.